This T cell receptor beta chain came from a study of cytomegalovirus exposure and HLA in healthy donors. Study-level points and caveats: Presence/absence results assume similar sequencing depth per donor, which may not hold. Analysis was carried out at a later point, and it linked a missense DCLRE1C variant to TCR beta V- and J-gene trimming.

PCR involved 60 Vbeta and 13 Jbeta primers. Measured with immunoSEQ multiplex PCR; TCRdb has only the in-frame clones, and not every one. The sample gives 280,000 or so clones, around nine tenths of which show up once; roughly 2.3% is in the top ten. All the people who gave samples were healthy bone marrow donors. A note on this clone: Its antigen is unidentified.

From germline, CDR1 is MNHEY and CDR2 SVGAGI. The CDR3 covers 14 residues. The clonotype comes from a woman under 30 in good health and CMV-seronegative. Sequencing input: PBMCs. The V gene is TRBV6-5, the J gene TRBJ2-5; weak D call: TRBD2 (6 bases). The DNA end is a closer match to TRBJ2-7, so the J assignment may be wrong. The CDR3: CASSYSGGAGEQYF. CDR3 nucleotide sequence: TGTGCCAGCAGTTACTCGGGCGGGGCGGGCGAGCAGTACTTC.